Reported below is one T cell receptor beta chain. Antigen: not known. Germline V gene lookup returns CDR1 MGHRA and CDR2 YSYEKL. This CDR3 is 15 amino acids long. This record belongs to a study of cytomegalovirus exposure and HLA in healthy donors. Study information: Tens of millions of unique TCRs, all from HLA-typed donors, were included in an early release of the data. Study conclusions and caveats: Researchers had no immune exposure information except CMV serostatus available. For most TCR beta V segments, an earlier analysis put the productive rate at about 87% or about 30% of the time. Exclusion applied to some V segments, including TRBV6-2 and TRBV6-3, as they were indistinguishable.

Researchers ran the PCR with 60 Vbeta and 13 Jbeta primers. Generated by immunoSEQ multiplex PCR, the TCRdb table keeps only in-frame clones and is missing some. The table for this sample gives 60,000 to 100,000 clones. Sequencing used PBMCs. This clonotype was obtained from a man younger than 40 in good health and CMV-seronegative. The chain uses TRBV4-1 and TRBJ2-5; D gene ambiguous. The closer fit of TRBJ2-7 to the DNA end suggests the J call may be wrong. CDR3 DNA sequence: TGCGCCAGCAGCCTAAGTCGACTCTTCTCCTACGAGCAGTACTTC. Translation gives CASSLSRLFSYEQYF.